This T cell receptor (beta chain) was sequenced during a study of radiotherapy plus CTLA-4 blockade in lung cancer. Study information: Overall, less than 20% of patients showed an objective response, while 31% attained disease control. Whole-study results and caveats: After treatment with radiotherapy plus ipilimumab, TCR clones that came from the tumor expanded in blood.

Looked up from germline, CDR1 is SGHVS and CDR2 is FQNEAQ. The CDR3 runs 16 residues. The V segment lost 3 bases and the J segment 7 bases; nucleotides outside the gene matches: 7. CTLA-4 blockade with ipilimumab, together with focal radiation, was given to patients with chemo-refractory metastatic non-small-cell lung cancer. On this clone: Its antigen is not identified.

The method was immunoSEQ multiplex PCR; TCRdb's version includes in-frame clones alone and lacks a portion of them. Seen here are approximately 69,000 clones, approximately 80% observed once, and the top ten hold 7.1%. Sequencing used peripheral blood, obtained from a patient treated with radiotherapy plus ipilimumab. The chain couples TRBV7-8 to TRBJ2-2; 11 bases match TRBD1. The receptor comes from a human donor with non-small cell lung cancer who had a complete response to radiotherapy plus ipilimumab. The CDR3 reads CASSFPGQGVSGELFF. CDR3 bases: TGTGCCAGCAGCTTCCCGGGACAGGGGGTCAGCGGGGAGCTGTTTTTT.